What follows is one TCR beta chain and its context. Its antigen specificity is not known. Base qualities were left out, and no much larger clone turns up one base away. Here V drops 5 bases and J drops 0 bases, and the junction holds 3 bases not matched to any gene. CDR1 and CDR2, looked up from the germline V gene, are LGHNT and FRNRAP. From the cysteine up to the phenylalanine, the CDR3 has a length of 15 residues. Of the read, only the CDR3 DNA is kept; its 45 bases are in frame from base 1. Sequenced on an Illumina NovaSeq 6000. TCR cDNA was synthesized by 5'RACE template switching, which introduced a universal primer site and unique molecular identifiers. Priming of cDNA synthesis was performed from both the TCR alpha and TCR beta constant segments. Library amplification involved two PCR steps, and the second step added sample barcodes and sequencing adapters. Libraries were sequenced on Illumina HiSeq 2500 (2x100 bp) or NovaSeq (2x150 bp). The paper's data handling went like this. MIGEC handled demultiplexing of reads and collapsing into UMI consensus sequences, while MiXCR performed V(D)J alignment. Using edgeR on replicate PBMC samples, clonotypes were called vaccine-responding if FDR was below 0.01 and the log2 fold change was above 5 up to day 15. Each bulk clonotype was labeled CD4 or CD8 based on which sequenced repertoire, CD4 or CD8, contained the clonotype at higher abundance. Starting from the raw public reads, TCRdb applied fastp trimming at Q25, assembled clones with MiXCR and retained in-frame beta chains. Here each entry gathers all rows of one CDR3 protein and keeps the most common genes and DNA. V and J calls and clone size were set by TCRdb, not the authors. A total of 150,000 to 200,000 distinct CDR3 sequences appear in this sample, 9.5% to 12% of them only once. Clones ranked in the top ten supply 36% of the sample.

Reading the label with the study, this specimen's treatment or condition is: live attenuated yellow fever vaccine strain. A standard Ficoll-Paque protocol was used to isolate PBMCs from peripheral blood. CD4 and CD8 T-cell fractions were isolated with Dynabeads CD4 and CD8 positive selection kits. RNA was extracted with TriZol from bulk PBMCs, CD4 and CD8 fractions, and dextramer-positive and dextramer-negative fractions. These data belong to a study of T cells after yellow fever vaccination (dated by TCRdb to between 2018 and 2021). Turning to the overall study: Libraries from fractions with low cell numbers were prepared with the SMART-Seq v4 Ultra Low Input RNA kit. To follow T-cell clones before and after both primary and booster YFV17D yellow fever vaccination, bulk TCR alpha and beta repertoires underwent longitudinal sequencing. Two healthy male donors, one aged 18 to 30 and one aged 30 to 40 years, made up the cohort. Blood samples were taken at several timepoints before and after primary and secondary immunization, and bulk PBMC replicates and cell subsets were isolated.

Overall study results and their limits: The secondary T-cell response was weaker than the primary response but faster, peaking on day 5 instead of day 15. Computational filtering was required because FACS-sorted repertoires could contain abundant contaminating clonotypes from the bulk population. The study included only two donors, which limits how far the findings can be generalized. A small share of clonotypes occurred in both CD4 and CD8 compartments, likely arising from convergent recombination. After the booster, most of the clones that had expanded following primary vaccination were detected again (just under 97% of CD4 and 88% of CD8), which suggests that memory was broadly maintained.

The receptor was isolated from a man between 18 and 35 years old who received the YFV17D yellow fever vaccine. The input for sequencing was CD8+ T cells sorted from PBMCs, taken 15 days after the yellow fever booster vaccination. The rearranged segments are TRBV12-5 and TRBJ2-3, and TRBD1 aligns with 9 junction nucleotides. The CDR3 corresponds to CASGRTGDSTDTQYF. The nucleotides are TGTGCTAGTGGTCGGACAGGGGATAGCACAGATACGCAGTATTTT.